The clone carrying this T cell receptor beta chain has only one observation. These data come from a study of T cell changes during pregnancy in multiple sclerosis. The CDR3 is 19 residues long. Per germline, CDR1 MNHEY and CDR2 SMNVEV (reference sequence). The J segment lost 0 bases and the V segment lost 5 bases, leaving 10 bases of the junction unmatched. Assay used: immunoSEQ multiplex PCR; TCRdb lists only in-frame clones, some missing. The table lists some 49,000 clones, 90% of them singletons. Sequences were derived from peripheral blood, sampled after pregnancy. The origin of this receptor is a female donor in good health, enrolled as a control in a pregnancy study. The chain links TRBV27 to TRBJ2-3; 14 positions match TRBD2. CDR3 loop: CASSDPGGLAGASTDTQYF. The CDR3 DNA reads as TGTGCCAGCAGTGACCCCGGGGGACTAGCGGGAGCGAGCACAGATACGCAGTATTTT.